Listed below are T cell receptor beta chains from one sample, sequenced in a study of CD8 T cells in Susac syndrome. TCRdb redid the calling of the immunoSEQ multiplex PCR reads with MiXCR, one entry per CDR3 protein. The sample lists fewer than 250,000 distinct CDR3 sequences, about 94% occurring once. The material sequenced was CD4+ T cells from PBMCs. All receptors come from a human donor in good health. CDR3s include the opening cysteine and the closing phenylalanine or tryptophan. D genes are given only for firm matches. The size field is filled for only some rows; it gives once, few, many or a size class.

j_gene: TRBJ1-6; d_gene: -; v_gene: TRBV18; abundance: once; CDR3aa: CASSLPQGTLHF; CDR3nt: TGTGCCAGCTCACTACCTCAGGGGACCCTCCACTTT
j_gene: TRBJ2-3; d_gene: -; v_gene: TRBV6-6; abundance: -; CDR3aa: CASSYKSGPSTDTQYF; CDR3nt: TGTGCCAGCAGTTACAAATCAGGGCCTAGCACAGATACGCAGTATTTT
j_gene: TRBJ2-1; d_gene: -; v_gene: TRBV3-1; abundance: -; CDR3aa: CASSQVPPRDNEQFF; CDR3nt: TGTGCCAGCAGCCAAGTCCCGCCCAGGGACAATGAGCAGTTCTTC
j_gene: TRBJ1-1; d_gene: -; v_gene: TRBV7-8; abundance: -; CDR3aa: CASSTYVGPEAFF; CDR3nt: TGTGCCAGCAGCACTTATGTAGGGCCTGAAGCTTTCTTT
j_gene: TRBJ2-3; d_gene: -; v_gene: TRBV5-8; abundance: -; CDR3aa: CASSLVDRSSDGQYF; CDR3nt: TGTGCCAGCAGCTTGGTTGATCGCTCGTCGGACGGGCAGTATTTT
j_gene: TRBJ1-2; d_gene: -; v_gene: TRBV2; abundance: -; CDR3aa: CASRDPRGYGYTF; CDR3nt: TGTGCCAGCAGGGACCCCAGGGGCTATGGCTACACCTTC
j_gene: TRBJ1-1; d_gene: -; v_gene: TRBV6-2/TRBV6-3; abundance: -; CDR3aa: CASSYSKGTVNTEAFF; CDR3nt: TGTGCCAGCAGTTACTCGAAAGGAACGGTGAACACTGAAGCTTTCTTT
j_gene: TRBJ2-7; d_gene: -; v_gene: TRBV5-4; abundance: -; CDR3aa: CASSSGGTRLYEQYF; CDR3nt: TGTGCCAGCAGCTCGGGTGGGACTCGACTCTACGAGCAGTACTTC
j_gene: TRBJ1-1; d_gene: -; v_gene: TRBV3-1; abundance: -; CDR3aa: CASSPGGGNTEAFF; CDR3nt: TGTGCCAGCAGCCCCGGAGGGGGGAACACTGAAGCTTTCTTT
j_gene: TRBJ2-5; d_gene: -; v_gene: TRBV3-1; abundance: -; CDR3aa: CASSQEGGQETQYF; CDR3nt: TGTGCCAGCAGCCAAGAAGGGGGCCAAGAGACCCAGTACTTC
j_gene: TRBJ2-2; d_gene: TRBD2; v_gene: TRBV6-2/TRBV6-3; abundance: -; CDR3aa: CASSYHGTSAGELFF; CDR3nt: TGTGCCAGCAGTTACCACGGGACTAGTGCCGGGGAGCTGTTTTTT
j_gene: TRBJ2-1; d_gene: TRBD2; v_gene: TRBV7-7; abundance: -; CDR3aa: CASSRSSGVSNEQFF; CDR3nt: TGTGCTAGCAGCCGTTCTAGCGGAGTCTCCAATGAGCAGTTCTTC
j_gene: TRBJ1-2; d_gene: TRBD1; v_gene: TRBV6-1; abundance: -; CDR3aa: CATQQGTTGYTF; CDR3nt: TGTGCCACTCAACAGGGGACCACTGGCTACACCTTC
j_gene: TRBJ2-6; d_gene: -; v_gene: TRBV27; abundance: -; CDR3aa: CASSLRRSGANVLTF; CDR3nt: TGTGCCAGCAGCCTGAGACGCTCTGGGGCCAACGTCCTGACTTTC
j_gene: TRBJ2-1; d_gene: TRBD1; v_gene: TRBV24-1; abundance: -; CDR3aa: CATKKDRGTEQFF; CDR3nt: TGTGCCACCAAGAAGGACAGGGGGACTGAGCAGTTCTTC
j_gene: TRBJ1-1; d_gene: -; v_gene: TRBV29-1; abundance: -; CDR3aa: CSIWRQTNTEAFF; CDR3nt: TGCAGCATATGGAGACAGACGAACACTGAAGCTTTCTTT
j_gene: TRBJ2-5; d_gene: -; v_gene: TRBV12-3/TRBV12-4; abundance: -; CDR3aa: CASSGFPGGASQYF; CDR3nt: TGTGCCAGCAGTGGATTCCCCGGGGGCGCATCCCAGTACTTC
j_gene: TRBJ1-4; d_gene: -; v_gene: TRBV27; abundance: -; CDR3aa: CASKVGREKLFF; CDR3nt: TGTGCCAGCAAAGTGGGAAGGGAAAAACTGTTTTTT
j_gene: TRBJ2-5; d_gene: -; v_gene: TRBV6-5; abundance: -; CDR3aa: CASSYGGGAETQYF; CDR3nt: TGTGCCAGCAGTTATGGAGGGGGAGCAGAGACCCAGTACTTC
j_gene: TRBJ2-3; d_gene: -; v_gene: TRBV3-1; abundance: -; CDR3aa: CASSGQSTDTQYF; CDR3nt: TGTGCCAGCAGTGGACAGAGCACAGATACGCAGTATTTT
j_gene: TRBJ2-4; d_gene: -; v_gene: TRBV7-7; abundance: once; CDR3aa: CARGGDYTKNIQYF; CDR3nt: TGTGCTAGGGGGGGCGATTATACCAAAAACATTCAGTACTTC
j_gene: TRBJ2-1; d_gene: -; v_gene: TRBV10-3; abundance: -; CDR3aa: CAISDRGNEQFF; CDR3nt: TGTGCCATCAGTGACAGAGGGAATGAGCAGTTCTTC
j_gene: TRBJ1-2; d_gene: -; v_gene: TRBV29-1; abundance: -; CDR3aa: CSVERLGGGYTF; CDR3nt: TGCAGCGTTGAAAGACTTGGGGGAGGCTACACCTTC
j_gene: TRBJ2-7; d_gene: -; v_gene: TRBV3-1; abundance: -; CDR3aa: CASSQTWGTLNYEQYF; CDR3nt: TGTGCCAGCAGCCAAACCTGGGGGACACTAAACTACGAGCAGTACTTC
j_gene: TRBJ1-5; d_gene: -; v_gene: TRBV7-9; abundance: -; CDR3aa: CASSVEGRNNQPQHF; CDR3nt: TGTGCCAGCAGCGTCGAAGGGCGGAACAATCAGCCCCAGCATTTT
j_gene: TRBJ1-2; d_gene: -; v_gene: TRBV3-1; abundance: -; CDR3aa: CASSQDPGTTYYGYTF; CDR3nt: TGTGCCAGCAGCCAAGACCCCGGGACCACCTACTATGGCTACACCTTC
j_gene: TRBJ2-5; d_gene: TRBD2; v_gene: TRBV12-3/TRBV12-4; abundance: -; CDR3aa: CASSSRGLARETQYF; CDR3nt: TGTGCCAGCAGTTCACGCGGACTAGCGAGGGAGACCCAGTACTTC
j_gene: TRBJ2-5; d_gene: TRBD2; v_gene: TRBV14; abundance: few; CDR3aa: CASSPGLQETQYF; CDR3nt: TGTGCCAGCAGCCCGGGACTACAAGAGACCCAGTACTTC
j_gene: TRBJ1-1; d_gene: -; v_gene: TRBV27; abundance: -; CDR3aa: CASRLQNANTEAFF; CDR3nt: TGTGCCAGCAGACTCCAGAACGCGAACACTGAAGCTTTCTTT
j_gene: TRBJ1-1; d_gene: -; v_gene: TRBV28; abundance: -; CDR3aa: CASSTGQTTEAFF; CDR3nt: TGTGCCAGCAGCACAGGACAGACCACTGAAGCTTTCTTT
j_gene: TRBJ1-5; d_gene: -; v_gene: TRBV12-3/TRBV12-4; abundance: -; CDR3aa: CATQERSNQPQHF; CDR3nt: TGTGCCACCCAGGAGAGGAGCAATCAGCCCCAGCATTTT
j_gene: TRBJ1-3; d_gene: -; v_gene: TRBV13; abundance: -; CDR3aa: CASSLGTRGNTIYF; CDR3nt: TGTGCCAGCAGCTTAGGGACGCGCGGAAACACCATATATTTT
j_gene: TRBJ2-4; d_gene: -; v_gene: TRBV4-3; abundance: -; CDR3aa: CASSQDAGIAKNIQYF; CDR3nt: TGCGCCAGCAGCCAAGATGCGGGAATAGCCAAAAACATTCAGTACTTC
j_gene: TRBJ1-5; d_gene: -; v_gene: TRBV4-3; abundance: few; CDR3aa: CASSQGQVNQPQHF; CDR3nt: TGCGCCAGCAGCCAAGGTCAGGTTAATCAGCCCCAGCATTTT
j_gene: TRBJ2-1; d_gene: -; v_gene: TRBV7-3; abundance: -; CDR3aa: CASSLSGASSYNEQFF; CDR3nt: TGTGCCAGCAGTTTGAGCGGTGCGAGCTCCTACAATGAGCAGTTCTTC
j_gene: TRBJ1-1; d_gene: TRBD1; v_gene: TRBV5-1; abundance: once; CDR3aa: CASSVTGTAMNTEAFF; CDR3nt: TGCGCCAGCAGCGTAACCGGGACAGCCATGAACACTGAAGCTTTCTTT
j_gene: TRBJ2-6; d_gene: -; v_gene: TRBV3-1; abundance: -; CDR3aa: CASSQGSGANVLTF; CDR3nt: TGTGCCTCCTCTCAGGGCTCTGGGGCCAACGTCCTGACTTTC
j_gene: TRBJ2-7; d_gene: TRBD2; v_gene: TRBV19; abundance: -; CDR3aa: CASRARGGAYEQYF; CDR3nt: TGTGCCAGTAGAGCTCGGGGGGGCGCCTACGAGCAGTACTTC
j_gene: TRBJ1-1; d_gene: TRBD1; v_gene: TRBV20-1; abundance: -; CDR3aa: CSAKAGTGDTEAFF; CDR3nt: TGCAGTGCTAAGGCCGGGACAGGGGACACTGAAGCTTTCTTT
j_gene: TRBJ2-3; d_gene: -; v_gene: TRBV7-9; abundance: -; CDR3aa: CASSLEDTDTQYF; CDR3nt: TGTGCCAGCAGCTTAGAAGACACAGATACGCAGTATTTT
j_gene: TRBJ2-2; d_gene: TRBD1; v_gene: TRBV20-1; abundance: once; CDR3aa: CSARDPGQGTGELFF; CDR3nt: TGCAGTGCTAGGGACCCGGGACAGGGGACCGGGGAGCTGTTTTTT
j_gene: TRBJ2-5; d_gene: TRBD1; v_gene: TRBV5-4; abundance: few; CDR3aa: CASSLEGALETQHF; CDR3nt: TGTGCCAGCAGCTTGGAGGGGGCCCTAGAGACCCAGCACTTC
j_gene: TRBJ1-1; d_gene: -; v_gene: TRBV6-2/TRBV6-3; abundance: -; CDR3aa: CASSYAGPTATEAFF; CDR3nt: TGTGCCAGCAGTTACGCCGGACCCACGGCCACTGAAGCTTTCTTT
j_gene: TRBJ2-1; d_gene: -; v_gene: TRBV12-3/TRBV12-4; abundance: -; CDR3aa: CASSLLIPEQFF; CDR3nt: TGTGCCAGCAGTTTATTGATCCCTGAGCAGTTCTTC